This T cell receptor beta chain derives from a study of Graves' ophthalmopathy and Graves' hyperthyroidism. Trimming took 0 bases from V and 4 from J, leaving 10 bases between them. CDR3 length: 14 amino acids. CDR1 is SGDLS, CDR2 YYNGEE, per germline. Amplified TCR beta CDR3 regions were obtained using RNA transcripts as template. HTBI primers primed a first-round RT-PCR, and a second-round multiplex PCR followed. Each CDR3 protein is one row after TCRdb ran MiXCR on the multiplex PCR reads. Among about 620,000 distinct CDR3 sequences, about 20% were seen once, and the ten largest hold roughly 7.4%. The TCR was taken from a woman aged 18-29 years with stable Graves' hyperthyroidism. Some clones in this sample may be carry-over from other donors' samples. The gene calls are TRBV9 and TRBJ2-5; D is unclear. Sample: peripheral blood. Here the CDR3 reads CASSVAYRGETQYF. The CDR3 nucleotides are TGTGCCAGCAGCGTAGCTTATCGCGGAGAGACCCAGTACTTC. Drawing the rest from reference TRBV9 and TRBJ2-5, the complete variable domain is DSGVTQTPKHLITATGQRVTLRCSPRSGDLSVYWYQQSLDQGLQFLIQYYNGEERAKGNILERFSAQQFPDLHSELNLSSLELGDSALYFCASSVAYRGETQYFGPGTRLLVL.